This TCR beta chain is from a study of neurological immune-mediated disorders. General study points: None of the CDR3 amino acid sequences of expanded clones were shared across subjects, and this suggested private repertoires in all groups. The level of TCR clonal expansion was highest in patients with HTLV-1-associated myelopathy and lowest in multiple sclerosis, where it fell below the level seen in healthy controls.

Germline CDR1 and CDR2: SNHLY and FYNNEI. This CDR3 spans 14 amino acids. Trimming removed 8 bases from V and 3 bases from J; junction bases left unmatched: 4. Indicated time point: longitudinal time-point 3. 2 million unsorted PBMCs were stored in RNAlater at -80 °C before RNA extraction. Synthesis of cDNA was accomplished via 5'RACE employing 10-nucleotide random UMIs. TCRdb called the 5' RACE reads again in MiXCR, with one record for every CDR3 protein. The sample comprises about 99,000 distinct CDR3 sequences, 10% to 13% of which are singletons, and around 3.1% rests with the top ten. The table lists this clonotype with many counts. What it binds is unknown.

The sample was PBMCs. This receptor was taken from a female donor with HTLV-1-associated myelopathy (HAM/TSP). V and J are TRBV2 and TRBJ2-2; 9 bases line up with TRBD1. The CDR3 nucleotides read TGTGCCAGCGGGGGACAGGGCGACACCGGGGAGCTGTTTTTT. It specifies CASGGQGDTGELFF. The full variable domain, with the rest looked up from reference TRBV2 and TRBJ2-2, is EPEVTQTPSHQVTQMGQEVILRCVPISNHLYFYWYRQILGQKVEFLVSFYNNEISEKSEIFDDQFSVERPDGSNFTLKIRSTKLEDSAMYFCASGGQGDTGELFFGEGSRLTVL.